This T cell receptor beta chain was identified during a study of cytomegalovirus exposure and HLA in healthy donors. Study-level findings and limits: A later analysis found TCR association rates differed by HLA locus, highest for DRB1 and lowest for HLA-C. Researchers catalogued around 150 TCR beta chains as cytomegalovirus-associated.

In germline, CDR1 is SGHRS, CDR2 YFSETQ. With 0 bases removed from V and 4 bases from J, the gap between germline ends came to 17 bases. The CDR3 consists of 18 residues. Use of 60 Vbeta and 13 Jbeta primers characterized the PCR. Some clones are missing from TCRdb's copy, which holds only in-frame ones; the method was immunoSEQ multiplex PCR. The profile covers about 210,000 clones, with around 83% appearing a single time and around 0.23% taken by the ten largest. This clone was found once. Its antigen is as yet unknown. Sequenced input: PBMCs. The chain links TRBV5-1 to TRBJ1-6; D uncertain. This clonotype originated in a girl aged 2 to 10 in good health and CMV-seronegative. The CDR3 DNA sequence: TGCGCCAGCAGCTTGGCCTATGGGGAGGGTCGGTATAATTCACCCCTCCACTTT. This translates into CASSLAYGEGRYNSPLHF.